Shown below are 6 T cell receptor beta chains from a single sample sequenced in a study of siplizumab effects on memory and regulatory T cells. The method was immunoSEQ multiplex PCR; TCRdb's version includes in-frame clones alone and lacks a portion of them. The sample has 94,000 or so clones; more than 85% are singletons. Sequenced: CD8+ T cells sorted from blood. The origin of the receptors is a human donor in good health.

This clone was counted a single time. The rearrangement joins TRBV6-5 to TRBJ2-5; D unclear. Gene TRBJ2-7 matches the end of the DNA better, so the J call may be wrong. From germline, CDR1 is MNHEY and CDR2 SVGAGI. The CDR3 sequence is 14 residues long. DNA of the CDR3: TGTGCCAGCAGTTACGATCCACTCTCCTACGAGCAGTACTTC. This codes for CASSYDPLSYEQYF.

This chain connects TRBV11-2 to TRBJ2-1, with TRBD2 identical over 7 bases. Looked up from germline, CDR1 is SGHAT and CDR2 is FQNNGV. The V gene end was trimmed by 7 bases and the J gene end by 0 bases; junction bases not matched to a gene: 12. This CDR3 comprises 17 residues. CDR3 in DNA: TGTGCCAGCACCGTTGGTGGGGGGGACTTCTCCTACAATGAGCAGTTCTTC. Translation: CASTVGGGDFSYNEQFF. The variable domain in full, with the rest retrieved from reference TRBV11-2 and TRBJ2-1, is EAGVAQSPRYKIIEKRQSVAFWCNPISGHATLYWYQQILGQGPKLLIQFQNNGVVDDSQLPKDRFSAERLKGVDSTLKIQPAKLEDSAVYLCASTVGGGDFSYNEQFFGPGTRLTVL.

In DNA form, the CDR3 reads TGTGCCAGCAGCTTAGATCCTAAGGGAGGGTACACCTACGAGCAGTACTTC. Its translation: CASSLDPKGGYTYEQYF. V and J are TRBV11-3 and TRBJ2-7, with 7 bases matching TRBD2. Trimming took 0 bases from V and 2 from J; bases not matched to a gene: 10. The V gene's germline CDR1 is SGHNT and CDR2 YENEEA. The CDR3 runs 17 residues.

The rearrangement joins TRBV30 to TRBJ1-5, with 8 bases lining up with TRBD1. In germline, CDR1 is GTSNPN, CDR2 SVGIG (reference sequence). V trimming: 5 bases; J trimming: 6 bases; junction bases outside the gene matches: 0. The CDR3 totals 11 residues. The CDR3 reads CAWGQGQPQHF. Written as DNA, the CDR3 is TGTGCCTGGGGACAGGGTCAGCCCCAGCATTTT.

The chain recombines TRBV2 with TRBJ2-7; 8 positions agree with TRBD1. This CDR3 contains 14 residues. Germline loops: CDR1 SNHLY, CDR2 FYNNEI. Trimming removed 6 bases from V and 5 bases from J; junction bases left unmatched: 9. Here the CDR3 reads CASRLDRESNEQYF. Written as DNA, the CDR3 is TGTGCCAGCAGATTGGACAGGGAGAGTAACGAGCAGTACTTC.

J is TRBJ1-1 and V is TRBV30; 7 bases are a match to TRBD1. Germline assignment: CDR1 GTSNPN and CDR2 SVGIG (reference sequence). Trimming at V came to 4 bases and at J to 5 bases, leaving 7 bases not matched to a gene. CDR3 size: 13 residues. The CDR3 nucleotides are TGTGCCTGGAACCCAGGGGGTAGGACTGAAGCTTTCTTT. It translates to CAWNPGGRTEAFF.